The T cell receptor (beta chain) described here comes from a study of blood T cell repertoires in COVID-19. Whole-study context: Nucleic acid was either cDNA or gDNA, and it came from T cells, B-cell-depleted T cells, or PBMCs.

This clone was detected once. In the source study's methods: How many nucleated cells were present was estimated from reference gene primer amplification. TCRdb's copy holds only in-frame clones and misses some; the assay was immunoSEQ multiplex PCR. V, J and clone size are taken as reported in that table, and D and trimming were inferred from the DNA itself. This table has fewer than 250,000 clones, under 90% appearing once. The receptor's source is a human donor in a cohort sampled during active COVID-19. Source material: peripheral blood.

DNA for the CDR3: TGTGCCAGCAGTGAGACAGGGACAGGGCCAAGGACAGATACGCAGTATTTT. Its protein product is CASSETGTGPRTDTQYF. The rearrangement links TRBV6-1 to TRBJ2-3, with TRBD1 matching over 9 bases. The CDR3 sequence is 17 residues long. Germline assignment: CDR1 MNHNS and CDR2 SASEGT. V gave up 3 bases and J gave up 3 bases; unmatched junction bases: 10.